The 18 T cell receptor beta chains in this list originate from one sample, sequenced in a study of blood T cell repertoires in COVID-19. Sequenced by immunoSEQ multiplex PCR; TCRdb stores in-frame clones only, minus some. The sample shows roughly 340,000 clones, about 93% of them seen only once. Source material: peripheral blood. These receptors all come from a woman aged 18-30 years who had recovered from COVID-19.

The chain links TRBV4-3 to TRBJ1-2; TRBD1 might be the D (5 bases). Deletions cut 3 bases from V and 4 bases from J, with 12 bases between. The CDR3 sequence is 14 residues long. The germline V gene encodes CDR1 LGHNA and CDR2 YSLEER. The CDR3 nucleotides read TGCGCCAGCAGCCAGTTAGCGGGGGGCTATGGCTACACCTTC. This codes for CASSQLAGGYGYTF.

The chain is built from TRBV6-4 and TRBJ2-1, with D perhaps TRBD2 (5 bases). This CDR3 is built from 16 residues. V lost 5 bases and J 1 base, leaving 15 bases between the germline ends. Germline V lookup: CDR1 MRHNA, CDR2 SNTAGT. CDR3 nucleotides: TGTGCCAGCAGTTCGCGGGTGGGGAGATCCTACAATGAGCAGTTCTTC. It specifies CASSSRVGRSYNEQFF.

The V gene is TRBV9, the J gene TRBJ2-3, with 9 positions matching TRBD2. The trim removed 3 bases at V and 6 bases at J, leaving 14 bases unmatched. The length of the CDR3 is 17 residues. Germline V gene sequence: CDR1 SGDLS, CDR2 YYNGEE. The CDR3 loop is CASSDPLAGGKGDTQYF. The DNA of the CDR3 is TGTGCCAGCAGCGACCCACTAGCGGGCGGGAAGGGGGATACGCAGTATTTT.

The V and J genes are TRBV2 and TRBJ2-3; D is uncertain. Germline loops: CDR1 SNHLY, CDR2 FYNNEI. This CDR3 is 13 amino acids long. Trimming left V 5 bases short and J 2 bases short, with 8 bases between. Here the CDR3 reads CASSRYFTDTQYF. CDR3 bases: TGTGCCAGCAGTCGGTACTTCACAGATACGCAGTATTTT.

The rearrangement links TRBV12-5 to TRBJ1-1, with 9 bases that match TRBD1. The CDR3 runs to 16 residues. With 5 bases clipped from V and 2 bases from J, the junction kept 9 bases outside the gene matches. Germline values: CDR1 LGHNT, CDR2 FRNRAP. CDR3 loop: CASGQVMGQGNTEAFF. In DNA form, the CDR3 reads TGTGCTAGTGGTCAGGTCATGGGACAGGGTAACACTGAAGCTTTCTTT.

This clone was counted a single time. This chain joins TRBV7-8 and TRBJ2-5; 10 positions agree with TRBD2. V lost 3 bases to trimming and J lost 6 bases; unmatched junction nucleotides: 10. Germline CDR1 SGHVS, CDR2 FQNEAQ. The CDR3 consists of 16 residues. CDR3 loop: CASSLPGLASMQTQYF. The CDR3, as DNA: TGTGCCAGCAGCTTGCCGGGACTAGCGTCTATGCAGACCCAGTACTTC.

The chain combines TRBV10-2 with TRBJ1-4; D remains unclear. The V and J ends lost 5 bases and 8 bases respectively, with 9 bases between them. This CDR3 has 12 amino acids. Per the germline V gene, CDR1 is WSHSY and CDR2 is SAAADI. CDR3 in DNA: TGCGCCAGCAGTCGTGGAGACGAAAAACTGTTTTTT. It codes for CASSRGDEKLFF.

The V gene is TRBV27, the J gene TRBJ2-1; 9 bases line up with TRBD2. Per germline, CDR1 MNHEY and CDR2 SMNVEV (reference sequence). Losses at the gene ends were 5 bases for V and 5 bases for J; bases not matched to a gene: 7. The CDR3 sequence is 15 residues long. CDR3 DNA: TGTGCCAGCAGTCCCCGACTAGCGGAAGACAATGAGCAGTTCTTC. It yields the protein CASSPRLAEDNEQFF.

In DNA, the CDR3 is TGCGCCAGCAGATTGCCGGGACAGGGAGATGGCTACACCTTC. It is translated as CASRLPGQGDGYTF. This chain links TRBV5-1 with TRBJ1-2, with 9 bases identical to TRBD1. V shed 5 bases, J shed 6 bases, and the junction held 8 bases outside the gene matches. The CDR3 loop spans 14 amino acids. Per the germline V gene, CDR1 is SGHRS and CDR2 is YFSETQ.

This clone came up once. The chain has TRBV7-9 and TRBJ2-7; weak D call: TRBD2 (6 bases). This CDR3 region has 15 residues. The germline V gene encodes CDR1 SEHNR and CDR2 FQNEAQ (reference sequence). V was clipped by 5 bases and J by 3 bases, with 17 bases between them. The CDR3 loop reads CASSPGGMTSYEQYV. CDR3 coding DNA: TGTGCCAGCAGCCCCGGTGGGATGACTAGCTACGAGCAGTACGTC.

The chain's CDR3 is CASSPERREGGNEQFF. In nucleotides, the CDR3 is TGTGCCAGCTCACCAGAGAGACGGGAGGGGGGGAATGAGCAGTTCTTC. The V gene is TRBV18, the J gene TRBJ2-1, with 8 bases matching TRBD2. The CDR3 length is 16 residues. The germline V gene has CDR1 KGHSH and CDR2 LQKENI. With V trimmed by 2 bases and J by 7 bases, 10 bases remained unmatched.

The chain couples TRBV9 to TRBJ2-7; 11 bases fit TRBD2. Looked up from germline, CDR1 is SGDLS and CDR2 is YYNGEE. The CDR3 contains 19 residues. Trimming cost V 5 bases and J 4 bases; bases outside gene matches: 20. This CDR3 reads CASSRIPTSGKVGRYEQYV. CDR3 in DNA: TGTGCCAGCAGTCGAATACCGACTAGCGGGAAGGTTGGTAGGTACGAGCAGTACGTC.

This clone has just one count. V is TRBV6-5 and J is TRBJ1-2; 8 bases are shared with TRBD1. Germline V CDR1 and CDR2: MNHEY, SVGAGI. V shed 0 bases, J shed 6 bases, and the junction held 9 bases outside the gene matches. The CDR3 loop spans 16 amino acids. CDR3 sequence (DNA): TGTGCCAGCAGTTACTCGCTGGACAGGGTCGACGATGGCTACACCTTC. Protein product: CASSYSLDRVDDGYTF.

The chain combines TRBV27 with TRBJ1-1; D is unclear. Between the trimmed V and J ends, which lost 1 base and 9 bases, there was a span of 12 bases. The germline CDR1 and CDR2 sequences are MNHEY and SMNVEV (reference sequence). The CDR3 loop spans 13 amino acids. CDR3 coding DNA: TGTGCCAGCAGTTTATTGGACGTCGGGAAAGCTTTCTTT. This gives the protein CASSLLDVGKAFF.

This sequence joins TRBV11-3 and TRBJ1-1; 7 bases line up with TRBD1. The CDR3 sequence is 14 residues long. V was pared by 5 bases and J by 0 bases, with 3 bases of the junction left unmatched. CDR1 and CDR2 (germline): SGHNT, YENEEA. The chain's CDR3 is CASSEGAMNTEAFF. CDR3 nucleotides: TGTGCCAGCAGCGAGGGGGCGATGAACACTGAAGCTTTCTTT.

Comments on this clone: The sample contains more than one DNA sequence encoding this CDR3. The CDR3 region has the DNA TGTGCCAGCAGCGTAAGAGGCTACAATGAGCAGTTCTTC. The encoded protein is CASSVRGYNEQFF. The gene calls are TRBV9 and TRBJ2-1; D unresolved. Trimming cost V 1 base and J 3 bases, with 5 bases left between them. The CDR3 extends over 13 amino acids. Germline CDR1 SGDLS, CDR2 YYNGEE.

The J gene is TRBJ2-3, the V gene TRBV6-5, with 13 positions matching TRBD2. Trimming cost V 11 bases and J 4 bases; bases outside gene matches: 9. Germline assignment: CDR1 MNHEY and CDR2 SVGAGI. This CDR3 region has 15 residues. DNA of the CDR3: TGTGCCGTACAACGGACTAGCGGGAGCCCAGATACGCAGTATTTT. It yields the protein CAVQRTSGSPDTQYF.

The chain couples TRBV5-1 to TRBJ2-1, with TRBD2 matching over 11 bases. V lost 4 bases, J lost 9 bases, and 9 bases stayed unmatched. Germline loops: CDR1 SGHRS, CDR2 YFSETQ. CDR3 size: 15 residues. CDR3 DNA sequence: TGCGCCAGCAGCCTAGGCTTAGCGGGAGGGTCTGAGCAGTTCTTC. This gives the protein CASSLGLAGGSEQFF.